The following is a T cell receptor beta chain sequence with its context. The antigen is not known. Other DNA sequences in the sample encode the same CDR3. The V gene's germline CDR1 is SGHRS and CDR2 YFSETQ. The CDR3 totals 15 residues. The V segment lost 8 bases and the J segment 2 bases; nucleotides outside the gene matches: 12. This table comes from immunoSEQ multiplex PCR, and its TCRdb copy is limited to in-frame clones, with some not included. The data contain about 78,000 clones, roughly 92% of them singletons. The sample originates from a study of OX40 agonist ivuxolimab in advanced cancers. Broader study findings: A proportion of nonresponders additionally exhibited low normalized T-cell clonal expansion.

The input for sequencing was CD4+ or CD8+ T cells sorted from blood, taken in a trial of the OX40 agonist ivuxolimab. The chain recombines TRBV5-1 with TRBJ1-1; 7 bases map to TRBD1. This TCR was recovered from an adult with an advanced solid tumor such as melanoma, head and neck, liver or kidney cancer. The CDR3 is CASSAYRGQNTEAFF. As DNA, the CDR3 is TGCGCCAGTAGCGCCTACAGGGGCCAAAACACTGAAGCTTTCTTT.